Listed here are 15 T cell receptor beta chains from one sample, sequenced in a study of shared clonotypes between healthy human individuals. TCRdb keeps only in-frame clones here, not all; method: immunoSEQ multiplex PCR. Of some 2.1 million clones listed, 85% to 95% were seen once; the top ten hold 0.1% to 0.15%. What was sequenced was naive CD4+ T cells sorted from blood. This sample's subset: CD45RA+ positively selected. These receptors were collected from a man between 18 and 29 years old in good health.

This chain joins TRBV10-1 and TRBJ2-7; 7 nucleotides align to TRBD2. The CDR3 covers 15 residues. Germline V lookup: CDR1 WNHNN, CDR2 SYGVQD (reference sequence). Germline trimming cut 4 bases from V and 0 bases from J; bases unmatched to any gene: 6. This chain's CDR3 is CASSAGGKSSYEQYF. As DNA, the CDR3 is TGCGCCAGCAGTGCCGGGGGGAAGAGCTCCTACGAGCAGTACTTC.

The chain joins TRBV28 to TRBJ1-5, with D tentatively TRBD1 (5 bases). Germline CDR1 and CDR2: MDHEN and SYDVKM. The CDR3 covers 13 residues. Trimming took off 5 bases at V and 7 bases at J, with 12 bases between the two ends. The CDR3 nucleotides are TGTGCCAGCAGTCCCCAGGGTCCCCAGCCCCAGCATTTT. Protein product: CASSPQGPQPQHF. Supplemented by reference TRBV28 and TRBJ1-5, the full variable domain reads DVKVTQSSRYLVKRTGEKVFLECVQDMDHENMFWYRQDPGLGLRLIYFSYDVKMKEKGDIPEGYSVSREKKERFSLILESASTNQTSMYLCASSPQGPQPQHFGDGTRLSIL.

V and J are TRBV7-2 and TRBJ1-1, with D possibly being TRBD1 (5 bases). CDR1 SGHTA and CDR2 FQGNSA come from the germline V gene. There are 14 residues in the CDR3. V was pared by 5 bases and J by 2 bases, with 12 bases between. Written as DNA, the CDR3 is TGTGCCAGCAGCCATGCGACAGTCAACACTGAAGCTTTCTTT. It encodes CASSHATVNTEAFF.

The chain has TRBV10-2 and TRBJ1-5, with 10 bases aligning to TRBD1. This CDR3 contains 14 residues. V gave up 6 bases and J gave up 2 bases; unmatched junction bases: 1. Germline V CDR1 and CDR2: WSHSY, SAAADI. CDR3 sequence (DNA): TGCGCCAGCAGAGGGACAGGGGGCAATCAGCCCCAGCATTTT. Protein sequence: CASRGTGGNQPQHF.

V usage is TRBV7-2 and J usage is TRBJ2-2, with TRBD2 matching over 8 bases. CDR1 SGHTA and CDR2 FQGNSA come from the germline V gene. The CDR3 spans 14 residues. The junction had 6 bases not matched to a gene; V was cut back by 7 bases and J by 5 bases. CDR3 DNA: TGTGCCAGCAAAAGCGGGAGCGGTACCGGGGAGCTGTTTTTT. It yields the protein CASKSGSGTGELFF. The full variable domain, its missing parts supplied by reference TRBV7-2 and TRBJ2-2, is GAGVSQSPSNKVTEKGKDVELRCDPISGHTALYWYRQSLGQGLEFLIYFQGNSAPDKSGLPSDRFSAERTGGSVSTLTIQRTQQEDSAVYLCASKSGSGTGELFFGEGSRLTVL.

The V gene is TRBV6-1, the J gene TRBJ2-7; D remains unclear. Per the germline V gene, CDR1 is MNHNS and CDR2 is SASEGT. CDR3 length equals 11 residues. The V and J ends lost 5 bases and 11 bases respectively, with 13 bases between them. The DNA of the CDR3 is TGTGCCAGCAGTTATGGCCAGAAGGAGTACTTC. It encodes CASSYGQKEYF.

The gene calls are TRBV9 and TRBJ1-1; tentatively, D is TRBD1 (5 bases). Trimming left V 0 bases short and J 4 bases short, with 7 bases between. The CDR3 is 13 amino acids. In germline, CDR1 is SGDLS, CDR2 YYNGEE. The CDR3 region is CASSVDGGTEAFF. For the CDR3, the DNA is TGTGCCAGCAGCGTAGACGGGGGCACTGAAGCTTTCTTT.

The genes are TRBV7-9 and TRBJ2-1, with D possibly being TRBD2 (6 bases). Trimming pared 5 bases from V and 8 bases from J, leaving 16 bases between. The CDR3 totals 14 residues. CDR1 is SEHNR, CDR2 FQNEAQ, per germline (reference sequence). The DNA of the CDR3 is TGTGCCAGCAGCCCTCCCTGGAGGAGGGATGAGCAGTTCTTC. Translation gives CASSPPWRRDEQFF.

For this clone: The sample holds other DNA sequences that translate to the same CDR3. The CDR3 here is CASSLGAGGPQETQYF. The CDR3 DNA reads TGTGCCAGCAGCTTGGGGGCGGGGGGGCCCCAAGAGACCCAGTACTTC. V usage is TRBV5-4 and J usage is TRBJ2-5; 9 nucleotides line up with TRBD2. The CDR3 is 16 residues long. Germline CDR1 reads SGHNT; CDR2 reads YYREEE (reference sequence). The ends lost 0 bases at V and 1 base at J; junction bases unmatched: 4.

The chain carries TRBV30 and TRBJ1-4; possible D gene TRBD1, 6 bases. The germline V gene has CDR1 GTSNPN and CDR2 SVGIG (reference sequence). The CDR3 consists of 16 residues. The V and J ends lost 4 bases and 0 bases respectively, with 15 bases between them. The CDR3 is CAWNTGWGATNEKLFF. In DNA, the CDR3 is TGTGCCTGGAATACAGGGTGGGGGGCAACTAATGAAAAACTGTTTTTT. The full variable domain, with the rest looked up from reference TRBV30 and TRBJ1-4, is SQTIHQWPATLVQPVGSPLSLECTVEGTSNPNLYWYRQAAGRGLQLLFYSVGIGQISSEVPQNLSASRPQDRQFILSSKKLLLSDSGFYLCAWNTGWGATNEKLFFGSGTQLSVL.

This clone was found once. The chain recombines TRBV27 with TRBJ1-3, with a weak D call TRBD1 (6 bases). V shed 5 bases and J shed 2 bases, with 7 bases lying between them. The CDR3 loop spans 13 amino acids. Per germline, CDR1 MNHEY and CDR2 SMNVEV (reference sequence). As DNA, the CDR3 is TGTGCCAGCAGTACAGGGCCTGGAAACACCATATATTTT. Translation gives CASSTGPGNTIYF.

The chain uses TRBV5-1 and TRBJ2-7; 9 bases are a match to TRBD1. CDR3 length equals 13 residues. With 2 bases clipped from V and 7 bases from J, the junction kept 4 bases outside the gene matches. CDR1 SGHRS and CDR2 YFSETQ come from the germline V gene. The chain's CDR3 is CASSFPGQGEQYF. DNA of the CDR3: TGCGCCAGCAGCTTCCCGGGACAGGGAGAGCAGTACTTC.

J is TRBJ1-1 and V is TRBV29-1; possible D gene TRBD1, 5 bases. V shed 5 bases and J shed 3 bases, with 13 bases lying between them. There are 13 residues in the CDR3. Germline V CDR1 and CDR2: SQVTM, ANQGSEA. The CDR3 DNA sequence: TGCAGCGTTCATGGACATTGGGACACTGAAGCTTTCTTT. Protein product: CSVHGHWDTEAFF.

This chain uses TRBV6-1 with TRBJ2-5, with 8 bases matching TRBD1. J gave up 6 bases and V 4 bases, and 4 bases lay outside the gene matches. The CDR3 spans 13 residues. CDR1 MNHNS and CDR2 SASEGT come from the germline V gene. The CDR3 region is CASSGGQGKTQYF. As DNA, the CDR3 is TGTGCCAGCAGTGGAGGACAGGGAAAGACCCAGTACTTC.

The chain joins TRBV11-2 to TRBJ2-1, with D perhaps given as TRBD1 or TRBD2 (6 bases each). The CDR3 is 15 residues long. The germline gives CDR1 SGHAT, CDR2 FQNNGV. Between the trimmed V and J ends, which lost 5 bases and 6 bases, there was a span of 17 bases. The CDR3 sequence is CASSPGPKGGNEQFF. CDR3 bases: TGTGCCAGCAGCCCCGGCCCTAAGGGGGGCAATGAGCAGTTCTTC. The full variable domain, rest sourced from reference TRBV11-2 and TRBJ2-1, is EAGVAQSPRYKIIEKRQSVAFWCNPISGHATLYWYQQILGQGPKLLIQFQNNGVVDDSQLPKDRFSAERLKGVDSTLKIQPAKLEDSAVYLCASSPGPKGGNEQFFGPGTRLTVL.